The clone carrying this T cell receptor beta chain was observed a single time. Its antigen is not identified. This record comes from a study of T cell repertoires in ileal Crohn's disease. Here immunoSEQ multiplex PCR was the method, and the copy in TCRdb shows in-frame clones only, minus some. The profile shows 15,000 to 20,000 clones, 93% of them singletons. General study findings and limits: Every patient over 26.8% clonality showed endoscopic recurrence.

Germline loops: CDR1 SGHTA, CDR2 FQGNSA. The V end lost 4 bases, the J end lost 0 bases, and 7 bases lay between the germline ends. The CDR3 runs 14 residues. The source of this sequence is an adult with Crohn's disease. The sequencing sample was made of ileal tissue. This chain uses TRBV7-2 with TRBJ1-5; no firm D call. The chain's CDR3 is CASSSGFSNQPQHF. The CDR3 DNA is TGTGCCAGCAGCTCAGGTTTTAGCAATCAGCCCCAGCATTTT.